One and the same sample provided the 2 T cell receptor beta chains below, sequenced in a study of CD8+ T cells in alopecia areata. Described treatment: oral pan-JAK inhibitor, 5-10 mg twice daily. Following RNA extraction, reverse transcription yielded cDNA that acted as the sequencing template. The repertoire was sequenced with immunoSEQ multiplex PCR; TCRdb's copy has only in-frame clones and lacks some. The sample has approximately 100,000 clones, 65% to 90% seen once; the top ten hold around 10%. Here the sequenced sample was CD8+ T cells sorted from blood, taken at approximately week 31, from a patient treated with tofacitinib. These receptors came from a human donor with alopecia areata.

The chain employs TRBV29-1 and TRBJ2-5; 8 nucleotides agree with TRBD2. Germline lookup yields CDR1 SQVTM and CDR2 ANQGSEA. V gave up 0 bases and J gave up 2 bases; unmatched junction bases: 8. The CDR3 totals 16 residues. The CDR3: CSVEDPSGSHQETQYF. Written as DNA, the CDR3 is TGCAGCGTTGAAGATCCCAGCGGGAGTCATCAAGAGACCCAGTACTTC.

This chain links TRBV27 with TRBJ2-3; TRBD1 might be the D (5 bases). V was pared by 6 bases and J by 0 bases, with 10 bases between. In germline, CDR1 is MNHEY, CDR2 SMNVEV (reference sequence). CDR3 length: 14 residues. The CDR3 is CASSLDISTDTQYF. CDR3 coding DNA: TGTGCCAGCAGCCTGGACATCAGCACAGATACGCAGTATTTT.